A selection of T cell receptor beta chains follows, all from one sample in a study of blood T cells in healthy people across ages. Via MiXCR, TCRdb re-called the 5' RACE reads, giving one row per CDR3 protein. In the table there are roughly 2 million distinct CDR3 sequences, roughly 50% of which are singletons. The source material was blood. Receptors originate from a woman between 40 and 50 years old in good health. Each CDR3 is given with its conserved first and last residue. D genes are given only for firm matches. The size entry is marked missing in some rows and otherwise reads once, few, many or a size class.

>NA|TRBV29-1|12|TRBJ2-7|NA
TGCAGCGTTGAAGTTGGGCCGGGCGAGCAGTACTTC
CSVEVGPGEQYF
>NA|TRBV7-2|13|TRBJ1-2|NA
TGTGCCAGCAGCTTAATTGTCCGCCATGGCTACACCTTC
CASSLIVRHGYTF
>NA|TRBV13|15|TRBJ2-3|TRBD1
TGTGCCAGCAGCGAATACGGGACAGGGATCGATACGCAGTATTTT
CASSEYGTGIDTQYF
>few|TRBV28|15|TRBJ2-3|TRBD1
TGTGCCAGCAGCCAGGGGACAGTAAAAAGGGATACGCAGTATTTT
CASSQGTVKRDTQYF
>NA|TRBV25-1|14|TRBJ2-7|TRBD1
TGTGCCAGCTCCCGACAGGGGGAAGCCTACGAGCAGTACTTC
CASSRQGEAYEQYF
>once|TRBV19|15|TRBJ2-1|NA
TGTGCCAGTAGTATAGACCTCGCCCACTCAATGGGGCAGTTCTTC
CASSIDLAHSMGQFF
>NA|TRBV7-2|15|TRBJ2-3|TRBD2
TGTGCCAGCAGCTTGGGCGGGGGAAGTGTGGATACGCAGTATTTT
CASSLGGGSVDTQYF
>NA|TRBV9|14|TRBJ2-3|TRBD1
TGTGCCAGCAGCTCAGACAGGGGAGGAGATACGCAGTATTTT
CASSSDRGGDTQYF
>NA|TRBV5-5|15|TRBJ2-5|NA
TGTGCCAGCAGTCGCCTACCGGGGGCCTTCGAGACCCAGTACTTC
CASSRLPGAFETQYF
>NA|TRBV25-1|14|TRBJ2-3|TRBD1
TGTGCCAGCAGTGATGGACAGGGCCCAGATACGCAGTATTTT
CASSDGQGPDTQYF
>few|TRBV20-1|15|TRBJ1-2|NA
TGCAGTGCTAGGGGGGCAGGGAGGGAATGGGGTGGCTACACCTTC
CSARGAGREWGGYTF
>NA|TRBV9|15|TRBJ2-5|TRBD2
TGTGCCAACAAGACGAGCGGGGGGGTAGGGGAGACCCAGTACTTC
CANKTSGGVGETQYF
>NA|TRBV6-5|14|TRBJ2-7|NA
TGTGCCAGCAGCCTCGACAGGCCTCTCGTCGAGCAGTACTTC
CASSLDRPLVEQYF
>NA|TRBV5-1|13|TRBJ2-3|NA
TGCGCCAGCAGCTTGTCGGATGTAGATACGCAGTATTTT
CASSLSDVDTQYF
>once|TRBV15|13|TRBJ1-1|NA
TGTGCCACCAGCAGAGGGGTGGAGGCTGAAGCTTTCTTT
CATSRGVEAEAFF
>NA|TRBV4-3|15|TRBJ2-7|NA
TGCGCCAGCAGCCAAGAACCGGGGCCCTCCTACGAGCAGTACTTC
CASSQEPGPSYEQYF
>NA|TRBV29-1|16|TRBJ2-4|TRBD2
TGCAGCGTACGGACTAGCGGGGGGGCCGGTGGAGGCATTCAGTACTTC
CSVRTSGGAGGGIQYF
>NA|TRBV6-6|15|TRBJ2-5|NA
TGTGCCAGCAGTCCTGCTGGGGACACCGTTGGGGAGCAGTACTTC
CASSPAGDTVGEQYF
>NA|TRBV27|16|TRBJ2-1|TRBD1
TGTGCCAGCAGTCAATACTCACAGGGGTCTGGCAATGAGCAGTTCTTC
CASSQYSQGSGNEQFF
>NA|TRBV7-9|15|TRBJ2-7|TRBD1
TGTGCCAGCAGCTCCAGGGGGCGTGGGTACAATGAGCAGTACTTC
CASSSRGRGYNEQYF
>NA|TRBV12-3/TRBV12-4|15|TRBJ2-4|TRBD2
TGTGCCAGCAGTTCGTTCCGGGGGGGGTCGTCGTTTCAGTACTTC
CASSSFRGGSSFQYF
>few|TRBV9|16|TRBJ1-1|NA
TGTGCCAGCAGCGTAGTATCCCTCGGCCGGGTCACTGAAGCTTTCTTT
CASSVVSLGRVTEAFF
>NA|TRBV4-2|18|TRBJ2-5|TRBD2
TGTGCCAGCAGCCAAGAACCACTAGCGGGGGTTTCGGCGGGGACCCAGTACTTC
CASSQEPLAGVSAGTQYF
>few|TRBV10-3|14|TRBJ2-1|TRBD2
TGTGCCATCAGTGAAGGTCCCGGGGGGGGTGAGCAGTTCTTC
CAISEGPGGGEQFF
>NA|TRBV4-3|16|TRBJ2-1|TRBD1
TGCGCCAGCAGCATTCTACCGGGACAGGGGGTACATGAGCAGTTCTTC
CASSILPGQGVHEQFF
>NA|TRBV20-1|10|TRBJ1-2|NA
TGCAGTGCTAGACCGGATGGCTACACCTTC
CSARPDGYTF
>NA|TRBV6-6|17|TRBJ1-4|TRBD1
TGTGCCAGCAGCCCCCCTCCGGGACAGGGGTCAAATGAAAAACTGTTTTTT
CASSPPPGQGSNEKLFF
>NA|TRBV11-2|15|TRBJ2-1|NA
TGTGCCAGCAGCCCCGCAGGGAGTCCCTACAATGAGCAGTTCTTC
CASSPAGSPYNEQFF
>NA|TRBV7-3|14|TRBJ2-3|NA
TGTGCCAACAGCCCCGGTGGCGGCACAGATACGCAGTATTTT
CANSPGGGTDTQYF